What follows describes a single TCR beta chain. With 0 bases removed from V and 2 bases from J, the gap between germline ends came to 14 bases. This CDR3 region has 16 residues. Germline loops: CDR1 SGHNT, CDR2 YYREEE (reference sequence). This sample stems from a study of T cell responses to AZD1222 COVID-19 vaccine. This table comes from immunoSEQ multiplex PCR, and its TCRdb copy is limited to in-frame clones, with some not included. Among 160,000 or so clones listed, 85% to 90% were seen once. The sequenced sample was peripheral blood, obtained on day 0 of AZD1222 vaccination. The clonotype comes from an adult in good health. J is TRBJ1-1 and V is TRBV5-4; D is perhaps TRBD1 (5 bases). CDR3 nucleotides: TGTGCCAGCAGCTTGGGCCGAGGGACCTATAACACTGAAGCTTTCTTT. It specifies CASSLGRGTYNTEAFF.